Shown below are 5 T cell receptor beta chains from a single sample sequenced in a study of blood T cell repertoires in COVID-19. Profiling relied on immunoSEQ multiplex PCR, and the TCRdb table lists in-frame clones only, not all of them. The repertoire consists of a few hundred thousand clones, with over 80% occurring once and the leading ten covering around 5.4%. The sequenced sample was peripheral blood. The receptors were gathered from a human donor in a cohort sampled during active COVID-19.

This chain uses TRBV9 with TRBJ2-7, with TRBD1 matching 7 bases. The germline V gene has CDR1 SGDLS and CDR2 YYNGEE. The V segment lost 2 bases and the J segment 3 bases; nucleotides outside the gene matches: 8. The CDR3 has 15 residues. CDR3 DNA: TGTGCCAGCAGCGTTACCTGGACAGGTATCTACGAGCAGTACTTC. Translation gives CASSVTWTGIYEQYF.

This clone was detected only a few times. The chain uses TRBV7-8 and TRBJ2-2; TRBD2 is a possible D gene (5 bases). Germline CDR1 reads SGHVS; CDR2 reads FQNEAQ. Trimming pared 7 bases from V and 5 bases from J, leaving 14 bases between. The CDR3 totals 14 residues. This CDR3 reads CASTPREQTGELFF. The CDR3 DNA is TGTGCCAGCACCCCGAGGGAGCAAACCGGGGAGCTGTTTTTT.

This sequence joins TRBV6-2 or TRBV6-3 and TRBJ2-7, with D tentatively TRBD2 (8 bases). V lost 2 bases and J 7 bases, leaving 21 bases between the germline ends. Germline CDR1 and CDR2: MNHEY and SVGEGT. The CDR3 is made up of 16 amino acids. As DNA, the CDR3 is TGTGCCAGCAGTTACCTCGGGAGGGGGCAAATGGGGGAGCAGTACTTC. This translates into CASSYLGRGQMGEQYF.

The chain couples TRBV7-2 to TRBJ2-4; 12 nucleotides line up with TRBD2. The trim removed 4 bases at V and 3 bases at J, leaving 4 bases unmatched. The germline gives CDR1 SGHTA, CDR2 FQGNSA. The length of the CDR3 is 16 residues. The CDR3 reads CASSSLGLAGKNIQYF. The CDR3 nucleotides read TGTGCCAGCAGCTCCTTGGGACTAGCGGGCAAAAACATTCAGTACTTC.

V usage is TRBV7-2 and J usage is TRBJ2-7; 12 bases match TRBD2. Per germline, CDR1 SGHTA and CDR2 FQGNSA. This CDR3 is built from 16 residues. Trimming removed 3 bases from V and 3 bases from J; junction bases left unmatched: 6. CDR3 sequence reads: CASSFRTSGIGYEQYF. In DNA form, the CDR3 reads TGTGCCAGCAGCTTCAGGACTAGCGGGATCGGCTACGAGCAGTACTTC. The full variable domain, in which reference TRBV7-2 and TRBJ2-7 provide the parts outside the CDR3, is GAGVSQSPSNKVTEKGKDVELRCDPISGHTALYWYRQSLGQGLEFLIYFQGNSAPDKSGLPSDRFSAERTGGSVSTLTIQRTQQEDSAVYLCASSFRTSGIGYEQYFGPGTRLTVT.